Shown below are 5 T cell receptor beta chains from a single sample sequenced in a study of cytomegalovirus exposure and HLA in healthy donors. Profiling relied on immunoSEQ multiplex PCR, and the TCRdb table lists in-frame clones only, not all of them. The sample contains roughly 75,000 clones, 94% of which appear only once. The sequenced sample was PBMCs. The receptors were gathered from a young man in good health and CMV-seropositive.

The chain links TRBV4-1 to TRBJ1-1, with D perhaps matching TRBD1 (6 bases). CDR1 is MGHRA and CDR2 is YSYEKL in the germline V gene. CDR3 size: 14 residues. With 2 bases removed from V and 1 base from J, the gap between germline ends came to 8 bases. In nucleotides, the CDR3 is TGCGCCAGCAGCCAACAGGGGAAGAACACTGAAGCTTTCTTT. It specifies CASSQQGKNTEAFF.

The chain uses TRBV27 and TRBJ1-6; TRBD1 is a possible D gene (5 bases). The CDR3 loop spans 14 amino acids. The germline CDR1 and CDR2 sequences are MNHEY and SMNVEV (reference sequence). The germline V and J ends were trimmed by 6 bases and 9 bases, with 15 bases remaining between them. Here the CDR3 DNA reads TGTGCCAGCAGCCCATTGGGGGAGGGTTCACCCCTCCACTTT. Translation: CASSPLGEGSPLHF.

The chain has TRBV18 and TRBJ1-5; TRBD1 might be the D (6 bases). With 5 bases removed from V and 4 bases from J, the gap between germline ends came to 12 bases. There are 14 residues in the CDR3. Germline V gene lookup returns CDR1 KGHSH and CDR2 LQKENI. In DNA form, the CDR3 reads TGTGCCAGCTCAGCAGGGGCAAGAAATCAGCCCCAGCATTTT. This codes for CASSAGARNQPQHF.

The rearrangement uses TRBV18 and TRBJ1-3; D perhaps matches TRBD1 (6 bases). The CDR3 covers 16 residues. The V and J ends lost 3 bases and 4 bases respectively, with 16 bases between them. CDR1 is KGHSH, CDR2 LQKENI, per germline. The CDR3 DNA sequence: TGTGCCAGCTCACCCTCCGTAGGGGGTACAGGAAACACCATATATTTT. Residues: CASSPSVGGTGNTIYF.

The chain's CDR3 is CSARIGTWEQYF. In nucleotides, the CDR3 is TGCAGCGCCCGGATAGGGACTTGGGAGCAGTACTTC. The rearrangement links TRBV29-1 to TRBJ2-7, with D maybe TRBD2 (6 bases). V lost 7 bases, J lost 7 bases, and 17 bases lay in between. Looked up from germline, CDR1 is SQVTM and CDR2 is ANQGSEA. The CDR3 covers 12 residues.